This TCR beta chain was sequenced for a study of T cells in Graves' hyperthyroidism and ophthalmopathy. The PBMCs were taken from approximately 9.7 ml of fresh peripheral blood. RNA transcripts served as the template for amplifying TCR beta CDR3 regions. Initially, a first-round RT-PCR of the TCR CDR3 employed the HTBI primer set. Using its own MiXCR run on the multiplex PCR reads, TCRdb lists one record per CDR3 protein. The top ten hold roughly 60% of the sample, which has around 300,000 distinct CDR3 sequences, about 20% seen once. This sequence originates from a man aged 30-40 years with Graves' ophthalmopathy. Sequencing input: blood.

The CDR3 here is CASARTWGSSYEQYF. The CDR3 DNA reads TGTGCCAGCGCCCGCACCTGGGGAAGCTCCTACGAGCAGTACTTC. The chain employs TRBV5-8 and TRBJ2-7; D unclear. V was trimmed by 7 bases and J by 0 bases, leaving 17 bases between them. Germline V gene data show CDR1 as SGHTS and CDR2 as YDEGEE. This CDR3 contains 15 residues.